These 16 T cell receptor beta chains were sequenced from one sample in a study of blood T cells in healthy people across ages. Sample-barcoded 5' priming and a J-beta primer mix drove a second PCR of about 7 to 12 cycles. MiXCR, run by TCRdb on the 5' RACE reads, gives a single entry per CDR3 protein. The sample holds roughly 800,000 distinct CDR3 sequences, about 53% seen once. Sequencing input: blood. These receptors were taken from an elderly man in good health.

The chain joins TRBV29-1 to TRBJ2-7; D call uncertain. The CDR3 spans 12 residues. Trimming removed 4 bases from V and 2 bases from J, with 9 bases in between. CDR1 and CDR2 from the germline V gene are SQVTM and ANQGSEA. The CDR3 is CSVVAGPYEQYF. The CDR3 region has the DNA TGCAGCGTTGTAGCAGGACCCTACGAGCAGTACTTC.

Details on this clonotype: The junction departs from germline at one end; a sequencing error may be responsible. Here the CDR3 reads CASSLSTDMQYF. Here the CDR3 DNA reads TGCGCCAGCAGCTTGTCCACAGATATGCAGTATTTT. V gene TRBV5-1 combines with J gene TRBJ2-3; D remains unclear. The CDR3 loop spans 12 amino acids. Germline V lookup: CDR1 SGHRS, CDR2 YFSETQ.

The chain joins TRBV6-5 to TRBJ1-1, with 8 bases lining up with TRBD1. Looked up from germline, CDR1 is MNHEY and CDR2 is SVGAGI. J was trimmed by 3 bases and V by 5 bases; bases with no gene match: 5. This CDR3 is 14 amino acids long. The CDR3 sequence is CASSDGTGDTEAFF. DNA for the CDR3: TGTGCCAGCAGTGACGGGACAGGCGACACTGAAGCTTTCTTT.

This clonotype came up a few times. Here the CDR3 reads CASQGRVNTEAFF. The CDR3 nucleotides are TGTGCCAGTCAGGGGAGGGTGAACACTGAAGCTTTCTTT. The V gene is TRBV7-3, the J gene TRBJ1-1; D might be TRBD1 (6 bases). The CDR3 consists of 13 residues. With 9 bases removed from V and 0 bases from J, the gap between germline ends came to 11 bases. Germline assignment: CDR1 SGHTA and CDR2 FQGTGA.

The chain links TRBV5-1 to TRBJ1-2, with D possibly TRBD1 on 6 matching bases. The V gene's germline CDR1 is SGHRS and CDR2 YFSETQ. This CDR3 is built from 15 residues. V gave up 4 bases and J gave up 3 bases, with 16 bases separating them. CDR3 sequence: CASSLTWTEHYGYTF. The CDR3 nucleotides read TGCGCCAGCAGCCTAACCTGGACAGAGCACTATGGCTACACCTTC.

This clonotype appeared a single time. The chain joins TRBV6-5 to TRBJ2-4; TRBD1 matches 7 bases. The tail of the sequence fits TRBJ2-7 better, so the J call may be wrong. The germline V gene encodes CDR1 MNHEY and CDR2 SVGAGI. The CDR3 runs to 15 residues. CDR3 amino acids: CASRRGDRAPHEQYF. The CDR3 nucleotides read TGTGCCAGCAGAAGGGGCGACAGGGCTCCCCACGAGCAGTACTTC.

This clonotype occurred a few times. The rearrangement uses TRBV4-1 and TRBJ2-2; D is perhaps TRBD1 (6 bases). V lost 4 bases, J lost 5 bases, and 11 bases lay in between. The CDR3 is made up of 14 amino acids. Germline V gene data show CDR1 as MGHRA and CDR2 as YSYEKL. The CDR3 loop reads CASSLKGGTGELFF. The CDR3 DNA sequence: TGCGCCAGCAGCCTCAAAGGGGGAACCGGGGAGCTGTTTTTT.

This clonotype came up a few times. The chain joins TRBV15 to TRBJ2-1; 9 bases match TRBD2. Germline assignment: CDR1 LNHNV and CDR2 YYDKDF (reference sequence). The V segment lost 0 bases and the J segment 7 bases; nucleotides outside the gene matches: 7. The CDR3 is made up of 16 amino acids. CDR3 DNA: TGTGCCACCAGCAGAGATCGGGTAGCGGGAGCTAATGAGCAGTTCTTC. This encodes CATSRDRVAGANEQFF. The whole variable domain, remainder taken from reference TRBV15 and TRBJ2-1, is DAMVIQNPRYQVTQFGKPVTLSCSQTLNHNVMYWYQQKSSQAPKLLFHYYDKDFNNEADTPDNFQSRRPNTSFCFLDIRSPGLGDTAMYLCATSRDRVAGANEQFFGPGTRLTVL.

V and J are TRBV28 and TRBJ1-5; the match to TRBD1 covers 9 bases. Germline V lookup: CDR1 MDHEN, CDR2 SYDVKM. Trimming removed 0 bases from V and 2 bases from J; junction bases left unmatched: 2. The CDR3 totals 16 residues. This CDR3 reads CASSLWGQGGNQPQHF. The CDR3 region has the DNA TGTGCCAGCAGTTTATGGGGACAGGGTGGCAATCAGCCCCAGCATTTT.

The V and J genes are TRBV6-5 and TRBJ2-5; 8 bases line up with TRBD2. This CDR3 has 11 amino acids. V dropped 5 bases and J dropped 11; count of bases not matched to a gene: 4. The germline V gene has CDR1 MNHEY and CDR2 SVGAGI. The CDR3 here is CASSTPSGQYF. The CDR3 nucleotides are TGTGCCAGCAGTACGCCTAGCGGGCAGTACTTC.

The genes are TRBV29-1 and TRBJ2-2; a possible D gene is TRBD1 (5 bases). Germline CDR1 and CDR2: SQVTM and ANQGSEA. V was cut by 7 bases and J by 6 bases, with 9 bases left in between. The CDR3 loop spans 11 amino acids. CDR3: CSAMGPGELFF. Written as DNA, the CDR3 is TGCAGCGCTATGGGGCCCGGGGAGCTGTTTTTT.

V is TRBV5-1 and J is TRBJ2-4, with 10 bases that match TRBD1. This CDR3 is built from 15 residues. V trimming: 2 bases; J trimming: 15 bases; junction bases outside the gene matches: 14. From germline, CDR1 is SGHRS and CDR2 YFSETQ. CDR3 sequence (DNA): TGCGCCAGCAGCTTAACCGGGACAGGGGTCTACACTAGGTACTTC. Translating gives CASSLTGTGVYTRYF.

This chain connects TRBV6-1 to TRBJ2-7, with TRBD1 as a possible D gene (5 bases). Germline lookup yields CDR1 MNHNS and CDR2 SASEGT. This CDR3 region has 16 residues. V lost 8 bases to trimming and J lost 0 bases, with 20 bases between them. CDR3 protein: CASRQRSFGTSYEQYF. The CDR3 bases are TGTGCCAGCCGACAGCGCAGTTTCGGCACCTCCTACGAGCAGTACTTC.

V is TRBV5-1 and J is TRBJ1-2; 10 positions match TRBD1. CDR1 and CDR2 from the germline V gene are SGHRS and YFSETQ. J was trimmed by 7 bases and V by 4 bases; bases with no gene match: 16. This CDR3 is built from 17 residues. The CDR3 DNA sequence: TGCGCCAGCAGCGCGGGCGCATCGACAGGGGGCTCTGGTGGCTACACCTTC. Translated, it gives CASSAGASTGGSGGYTF.

This clonotype has a single count. CDR3 protein: CASRQTSGSAYEQYF. CDR3 sequence (DNA): TGTGCCAGCAGACAGACTAGCGGGAGTGCCTACGAGCAGTACTTC. This chain connects TRBV6-5 to TRBJ2-4; 12 bases map to TRBD2. The end of the DNA aligns better with TRBJ2-7, so the J call may be wrong. From germline, CDR1 is MNHEY and CDR2 SVGAGI. The CDR3 is 15 amino acids.

There are a few counts of this clonotype. The chain has TRBV9 and TRBJ2-7; weak D call: TRBD1 (6 bases). V was clipped by 5 bases and J by 0 bases, with 12 bases between them. Per the germline V gene, CDR1 is SGDLS and CDR2 is YYNGEE. CDR3 size: 14 residues. CDR3: CASSIGGSSYEQYF. The CDR3, as DNA: TGTGCCAGCAGTATAGGGGGATCCTCCTACGAGCAGTACTTC.